These 15 T cell receptor beta chains share one sample of origin, sequenced in a study of cytomegalovirus exposure and HLA in healthy donors. In the PCR, 60 Vbeta and 13 Jbeta primers were used. Measured with immunoSEQ multiplex PCR; TCRdb has only the in-frame clones, and not every one. The sample includes 200,000 to 250,000 clones, more than 85% of them seen just once. The sequencing sample was made of PBMCs. These receptors all stem from a woman aged 18-35 years in good health and CMV-seronegative.

The genes are TRBV18 and TRBJ2-3, with TRBD1 identical over 7 bases. This CDR3 is 18 amino acids long. The J segment lost 3 bases and the V segment lost 4 bases, leaving 16 bases of the junction unmatched. The germline gives CDR1 KGHSH, CDR2 LQKENI. CDR3 sequence (DNA): TGTGCCAGCTCACGTCTACCGCTGTTAACAGGGGCAACAGATACGCAGTATTTT. Protein sequence: CASSRLPLLTGATDTQYF.

This clone was detected a few times. J is TRBJ2-5 and V is TRBV9; 7 bases are shared with TRBD2. CDR1 is SGDLS and CDR2 is YYNGEE in the germline V gene. V was pared by 3 bases and J by 5 bases, with 7 bases of the junction left unmatched. CDR3 length equals 14 residues. This CDR3 is CASSGSSGRETQYF. As DNA, the CDR3 is TGTGCCAGCAGCGGGTCTAGCGGTCGGGAGACCCAGTACTTC.

The J gene is TRBJ2-5, the V gene TRBV6-5; a possible D gene is TRBD2 (5 bases). The J call may be faulty, since TRBJ2-7 better matches the DNA end. CDR3 length equals 16 residues. The germline V gene has CDR1 MNHEY and CDR2 SVGAGI. CDR3 nucleotides: TGTGCCAGCAGTTATACCTACGGGGAACGCTTCTACGAGCAGTACTTC. It specifies CASSYTYGERFYEQYF.

The gene calls are TRBV6-6 and TRBJ2-2; 9 bases fit TRBD2. The length of the CDR3 is 15 residues. Germline CDR1 reads MNHNY; CDR2 reads SVGAGI (reference sequence). J gave up 6 bases and V 4 bases, and 6 bases lay outside the gene matches. The CDR3 nucleotides read TGTGCCAGCAGTTTGGCGGGGGGGCTCGCCGGGGAGCTGTTTTTT. Translation: CASSLAGGLAGELFF.

The gene calls are TRBV30 and TRBJ1-2; D is ambiguous. CDR1 and CDR2 (germline): GTSNPN, SVGIG (reference sequence). The CDR3 totals 16 residues. Trimming took off 1 base at V and 2 bases at J, with 17 bases between the two ends. The CDR3 DNA reads TGTGCCTGGAGTGAATGGAATAGGGAGTGGAACTATGGCTACACCTTC. Protein product: CAWSEWNREWNYGYTF.

This chain joins TRBV11-2 and TRBJ2-3; 11 bases match TRBD2. Germline CDR1 reads SGHAT; CDR2 reads FQNNGV. The CDR3 loop spans 16 amino acids. Trimming removed 5 bases from V and 4 bases from J; junction bases left unmatched: 8. CDR3 amino acids: CASSPSLAGGADTQYF. CDR3 DNA: TGTGCCAGCAGCCCCTCCCTAGCGGGGGGCGCAGATACGCAGTATTTT.

For the CDR3, the DNA is TGTGCCAGCAGCAACTCCGGGGTGTACGAGCAGTACTTC. Protein: CASSNSGVYEQYF. The chain uses TRBV7-8 and TRBJ2-7, with D possibly being TRBD2 (5 bases). The germline V and J ends were trimmed by 5 bases and 4 bases, with 12 bases remaining between them. Germline CDR1 reads SGHVS; CDR2 reads FQNEAQ. CDR3 size: 13 residues.

This clone came up a few times. The V and J genes are TRBV2 and TRBJ2-3; 9 bases agree with TRBD1. Germline-derived CDR1 and CDR2 are SNHLY and FYNNEI. CDR3 length: 15 residues. The V segment lost 6 bases and the J segment 4 bases; nucleotides outside the gene matches: 8. DNA of the CDR3: TGTGCCAGCAGAGGAACAGGGGGCAGGGCAGATACGCAGTATTTT. Protein product: CASRGTGGRADTQYF.

This chain joins TRBV6-5 and TRBJ1-3; no definite D call. Germline lookup yields CDR1 MNHEY and CDR2 SVGAGI. This CDR3 region has 16 residues. Trimming left V 2 bases short and J 0 bases short, with 11 bases between. This chain's CDR3 is CASSYDKPSSGNTIYF. CDR3 coding DNA: TGTGCCAGCAGTTACGACAAACCGAGCTCTGGAAACACCATATATTTT.

The sample holds one count of this clone. The chain employs TRBV7-2 and TRBJ2-3; D might be TRBD2 (5 bases). Germline V gene sequence: CDR1 SGHTA, CDR2 FQGNSA. The CDR3 runs to 15 residues. V was pared by 5 bases and J by 1 base, with 13 bases between. CDR3 region: CASSPRTDGTDTQYF. The CDR3, as DNA: TGTGCCAGCAGCCCCCGGACTGACGGCACAGATACGCAGTATTTT. Full variable domain (missing parts from reference TRBV7-2 and TRBJ2-3): GAGVSQSPSNKVTEKGKDVELRCDPISGHTALYWYRQSLGQGLEFLIYFQGNSAPDKSGLPSDRFSAERTGGSVSTLTIQRTQQEDSAVYLCASSPRTDGTDTQYFGPGTRLTVL.

The genes are TRBV9 and TRBJ2-7, with 14 bases fitting TRBD2. V was clipped by 8 bases and J by 3 bases; unmatched bases: 4. The germline gives CDR1 SGDLS, CDR2 YYNGEE. This CDR3 is 14 amino acids long. CDR3 amino acids: CARTSGRAVYEQYF. Here the CDR3 DNA reads TGTGCCAGGACTAGCGGGAGGGCCGTCTACGAGCAGTACTTC.

Notes on this clone: One junction end does not reproduce the germline sequence, and a read error may be involved. CDR3 protein: CASSVDPGRNTETFF. The CDR3 bases are TGTGCCAGCAGCGTAGATCCCGGGAGAAACACTGAAACTTTCTTT. The chain combines TRBV9 with TRBJ1-1; D is uncertain. The CDR3 extends over 15 amino acids. Germline V gene data show CDR1 as SGDLS and CDR2 as YYNGEE.

The genes are TRBV10-3 and TRBJ2-1; D is ambiguous. The germline V gene encodes CDR1 ENHRY and CDR2 SYGVKD. V lost 3 bases and J lost 7, with 7 bases in between. This CDR3 spans 12 amino acids. The chain's CDR3 is CAISEIQNEQFF. In DNA form, the CDR3 reads TGTGCCATCAGTGAAATCCAAAATGAGCAGTTCTTC.

The rearrangement joins TRBV7-9 to TRBJ2-7, with TRBD1 matching 10 bases. CDR3 length equals 14 residues. Looked up from germline, CDR1 is SEHNR and CDR2 is FQNEAQ (reference sequence). Trimming removed 2 bases from V and 4 bases from J; junction bases left unmatched: 2. The CDR3 reads CASSLTGQGYEQYF. In DNA form, the CDR3 reads TGTGCCAGCAGCTTAACGGGACAGGGGTACGAGCAGTACTTC.

The chain carries TRBV4-2 and TRBJ2-7; possible D gene TRBD1, 6 bases. The germline gives CDR1 LGHNA, CDR2 YNFKEQ. V gave up 0 bases and J gave up 1 base, with 7 bases separating them. The CDR3 consists of 14 residues. The CDR3: CASSQDRGSYEQYF. For the CDR3, the DNA is TGTGCCAGCAGCCAAGACAGGGGTTCCTACGAGCAGTACTTC.